A selection of T cell receptor beta chains follows, all from one sample in a study of cytomegalovirus exposure and HLA in healthy donors. Sequenced by immunoSEQ multiplex PCR; TCRdb stores in-frame clones only, minus some. The table has about 93,000 clones, around 76% seen once. Sequenced sample: PBMCs. These receptors were obtained from a man between 25 and 39 years old in good health and CMV-seronegative. The CDR3 runs from the conserved cysteine through the conserved F or W. The D gene is left open where the match is weak.

TRBV7-3	-	TRBJ1-1	CASSSGPGRTEAFF
TRBV2	-	TRBJ2-5	CASSREETQYF
TRBV5-1	TRBD1	TRBJ2-1	CASSMGQGENNEQFF
TRBV19	-	TRBJ2-2	CASSIDPRWQGFTGELFF
TRBV2	TRBD2	TRBJ2-4	CASSESREGRGNIQYF
TRBV6-6	-	TRBJ2-3	CASRPTHFEITDTQYF
TRBV19	-	TRBJ1-3	CASSTGGPNTIYF
TRBV6-1	-	TRBJ2-7	CASSEAEGAVMYEQYF
TRBV7-6	-	TRBJ1-2	CASSLEPPTGTSYGYTF
TRBV13	TRBD1	TRBJ1-2	CASSLNRGNYGYTF
TRBV7-6	-	-	CASSPDAGLHEQYF
TRBV7-2	-	TRBJ1-4	CATSPGATTNEKLFF
TRBV9	-	TRBJ2-1	CASSVERWSYNEQFF
TRBV28	TRBD1	TRBJ2-5	CASSFSDRGGETQYF
TRBV27	TRBD1	TRBJ1-1	CASSIDRDHTEAFF
TRBV20-1	TRBD1	TRBJ2-7	CSARQGPEQYF
TRBV12-5	TRBD1	TRBJ2-5	CASGLTGTGVSETQYF
TRBV25-1	-	TRBJ2-5	CASSYQHPRGETQYF
TRBV11-2	TRBD1	TRBJ2-3	CASSPTGGTDTQYF
TRBV5-1	TRBD2	TRBJ2-2	CASRLVVLAGLLDTGELFF
TRBV6-1	-	TRBJ1-5	CASSENRINQPQHF
TRBV5-1	TRBD1	TRBJ1-1	CASSWGGRGLAAEAFF
TRBV6-6	-	TRBJ1-3	CASILESSGNTIYF
TRBV7-9	TRBD1	TRBJ1-2	CASSWGQGGNYGYTF
TRBV7-9	-	TRBJ1-5	CAGSLGSGTFYSNQPQHF
TRBV5-1	-	TRBJ2-3	CASSLGVGADTQYF
TRBV6-1	TRBD1	TRBJ2-1	CASSTPGTGKDEQFF
TRBV4-2	-	TRBJ1-5	CASSQDTSGPQPQHF
TRBV7-9	-	TRBJ1-5	CSSSPNSRQPQHF